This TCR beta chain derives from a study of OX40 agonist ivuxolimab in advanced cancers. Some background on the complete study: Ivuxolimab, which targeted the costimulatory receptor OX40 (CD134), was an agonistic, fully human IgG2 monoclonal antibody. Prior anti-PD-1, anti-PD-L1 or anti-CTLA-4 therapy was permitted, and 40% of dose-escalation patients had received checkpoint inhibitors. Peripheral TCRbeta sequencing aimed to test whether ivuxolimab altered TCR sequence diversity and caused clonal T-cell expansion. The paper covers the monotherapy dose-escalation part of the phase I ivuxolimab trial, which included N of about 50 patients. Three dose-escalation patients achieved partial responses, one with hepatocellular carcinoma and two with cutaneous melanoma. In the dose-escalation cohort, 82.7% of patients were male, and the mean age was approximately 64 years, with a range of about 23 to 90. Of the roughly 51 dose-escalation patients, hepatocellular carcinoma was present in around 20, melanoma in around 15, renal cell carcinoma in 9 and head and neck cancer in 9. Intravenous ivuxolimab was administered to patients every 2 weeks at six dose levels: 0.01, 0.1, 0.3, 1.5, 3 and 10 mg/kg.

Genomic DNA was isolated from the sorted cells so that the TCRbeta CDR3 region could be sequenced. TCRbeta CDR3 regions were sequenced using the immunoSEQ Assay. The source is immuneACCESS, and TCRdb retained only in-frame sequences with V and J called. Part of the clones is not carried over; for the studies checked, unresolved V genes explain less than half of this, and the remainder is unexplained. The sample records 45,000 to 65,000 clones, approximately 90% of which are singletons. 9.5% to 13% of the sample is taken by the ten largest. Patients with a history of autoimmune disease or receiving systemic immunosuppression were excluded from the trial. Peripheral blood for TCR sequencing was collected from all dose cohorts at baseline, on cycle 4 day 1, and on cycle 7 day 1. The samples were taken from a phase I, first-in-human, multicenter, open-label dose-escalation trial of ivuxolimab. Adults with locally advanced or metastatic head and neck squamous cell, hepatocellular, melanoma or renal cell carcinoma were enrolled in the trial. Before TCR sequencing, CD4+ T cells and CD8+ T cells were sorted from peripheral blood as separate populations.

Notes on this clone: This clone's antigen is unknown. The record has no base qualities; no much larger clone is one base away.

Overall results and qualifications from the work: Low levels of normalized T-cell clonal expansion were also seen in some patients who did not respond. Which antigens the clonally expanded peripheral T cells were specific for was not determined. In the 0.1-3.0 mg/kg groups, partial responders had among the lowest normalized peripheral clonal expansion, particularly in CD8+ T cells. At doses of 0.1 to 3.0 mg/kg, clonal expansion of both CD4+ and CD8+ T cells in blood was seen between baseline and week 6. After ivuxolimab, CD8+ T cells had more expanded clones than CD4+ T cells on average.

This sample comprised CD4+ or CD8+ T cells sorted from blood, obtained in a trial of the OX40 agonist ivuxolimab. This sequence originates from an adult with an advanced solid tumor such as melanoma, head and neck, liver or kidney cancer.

The CDR3 amino acid sequence is: CASGLGQGSNQPQHF. The DNA reads as follows: TGTGCCAGCGGTTTAGGACAGGGGAGCAATCAGCCCCAGCATTTT. Recombination joined TRBV6-5 with TRBJ1-5, and TRBD1 aligns with 9 junction nucleotides. After removal of 8 bases from V and 1 base from J, the junction retains 6 bases not matched to a gene. The CDR3 runs 15 amino acids, cysteine and phenylalanine included. This entry keeps only the CDR3 DNA: 45 bases, framed from base 1. The germline V gene provides CDR1 MNHEY and CDR2 SVGAGI.